A single sample gave rise to the 2 T cell receptor beta chains below, sequenced in a study of spatial heterogeneity in lung cancer. Each CDR3 protein gets one entry after TCRdb re-called the 5' RACE reads with MiXCR. The table includes some 14,000 distinct CDR3 sequences, less than 6.5% detected once. Findings and limits, study-wide: Tumoral mutation counts were tracked by counts of expanded intratumoral alpha and beta TCRs.

Time point given: sample taken at primary tumor resection. Antigen specificity for these receptors is unknown. The sequences come from lung tumor tissue, collected at surgery. These receptors all stem from a female donor with early-stage non-small cell lung cancer.

Remarks on this clonotype: In a library made to pick up alpha chains, this beta chain is a stray read with a size that means little. The genes are TRBV6-5 and TRBJ1-1; possibly TRBD1 for D (6 bases). Germline V lookup: CDR1 MNHEY, CDR2 SVGAGI. The CDR3 has 14 amino acids. With 0 bases removed from V and 5 bases from J, the gap between germline ends came to 10 bases. CDR3 region: CASSYSRRGTEAFF. The DNA of the CDR3 is TGTGCCAGCAGTTACTCGAGAAGGGGGACTGAAGCTTTCTTT.

Comment on this clonotype: This beta chain is a stray read from a library made for alpha chains; its abundance is not meaningful. The V and J genes are TRBV6-5 and TRBJ2-3, with D possibly TRBD1 on 5 matching bases. In germline, CDR1 is MNHEY, CDR2 SVGAGI. Between the trimmed V and J ends, which lost 10 bases and 7 bases, there was a span of 12 bases. The CDR3 sequence is 11 residues long. The CDR3 sequence is CATQGTHTQYF. In DNA form, the CDR3 reads TGTGCCACCCAGGGCACTCATACGCAGTATTTT.